The 9 T cell receptor beta chains reported below all come from one sample, sequenced in a study of cytomegalovirus exposure and HLA in healthy donors. In the PCR, 60 Vbeta and 13 Jbeta primers were used. Only in-frame clones appear in the TCRdb table, and some are missing; sequencing was by immunoSEQ multiplex PCR. The sample consists of about 120,000 clones, around three quarters of them appearing once. Sequencing input: PBMCs. The receptors were sampled from a man between 25 and 39 years old in good health and CMV-seropositive.

This clone was picked up a small number of times. The chain links TRBV6-5 to TRBJ2-2, with 10 bases fitting TRBD1. J was trimmed by 1 base and V by 4 bases; bases with no gene match: 3. CDR1 is MNHEY and CDR2 is SVGAGI in the germline V gene. This CDR3 has 16 amino acids. CDR3 amino acids: CASSFWTGGNTGELFF. As DNA, the CDR3 is TGTGCCAGCAGTTTTTGGACAGGGGGGAACACCGGGGAGCTGTTTTTT.

V and J are TRBV11-2 and TRBJ1-1, with D perhaps matching TRBD1 (5 bases). With 1 base removed from V and 2 bases from J, the gap between germline ends came to 20 bases. Germline V gene lookup returns CDR1 SGHAT and CDR2 FQNNGV. The length of the CDR3 is 18 residues. CDR3 region: CASSLVDTYGAVNTEAFF. CDR3 coding DNA: TGTGCCAGCAGCTTAGTAGACACTTATGGGGCGGTCAACACTGAAGCTTTCTTT.

V usage is TRBV30 and J usage is TRBJ2-3; no reliable D call. The V end was cut by 0 bases, the J end by 4 bases, with 8 bases between. CDR1 is GTSNPN, CDR2 SVGIG, per germline (reference sequence). The CDR3 runs 13 residues. The CDR3 here is CAWSVSLPDTQYF. In DNA, the CDR3 is TGTGCCTGGAGTGTATCCCTTCCAGATACGCAGTATTTT.

The CDR3 sequence: CASSFTSGGPRGEQFF. The CDR3 coding sequence is TGCGCCAGCAGCTTCACTAGCGGGGGGCCTCGAGGTGAGCAGTTCTTC. J is TRBJ2-1 and V is TRBV5-1, with 12 bases fitting TRBD2. This CDR3 is 16 amino acids long. The trim removed 2 bases at V and 9 bases at J, leaving 9 bases unmatched. Germline V lookup: CDR1 SGHRS, CDR2 YFSETQ.

The chain carries TRBV5-1 and TRBJ2-7, with D maybe TRBD2 (6 bases). Germline V gives CDR1 SGHRS, CDR2 YFSETQ. The CDR3 length is 15 residues. V was cut by 4 bases and J by 3 bases, with 17 bases left in between. CDR3 region: CASSPDGTYYYEQYF. The CDR3 DNA reads TGCGCCAGCAGCCCGGACGGGACTTACTACTACGAGCAGTACTTC.

This rearrangement joins TRBV25-1 to TRBJ1-1; D is unclear. V dropped 3 bases and J dropped 1 base, with 9 bases sitting between them. The germline CDR1 and CDR2 sequences are MGHDK and SYGVNS. The CDR3 has 14 amino acids. In nucleotides, the CDR3 is TGTGCCAGCAGTGAGGAGGGCAGGAACACTGAAGCTTTCTTT. Protein product: CASSEEGRNTEAFF.

V is TRBV7-6 and J is TRBJ1-4, with 11 bases lining up with TRBD1. The CDR3 spans 15 residues. Germline V gene lookup returns CDR1 SGHVS and CDR2 FNYEAQ. J gave up 8 bases and V 4 bases, and 6 bases lay outside the gene matches. The CDR3 nucleotides are TGTGCCAGCAGCTCACTGGACAGGGGGCGAGAAAAACTGTTTTTT. Its translation: CASSSLDRGREKLFF.

The chain employs TRBV2 and TRBJ1-2; a possible D gene is TRBD1 (5 bases). In germline, CDR1 is SNHLY, CDR2 FYNNEI. This CDR3 contains 14 residues. The germline V and J ends were trimmed by 7 bases and 2 bases, with 14 bases remaining between them. The CDR3 protein is CASTFGGGNYGYTF. The CDR3 nucleotides read TGTGCCAGCACCTTTGGCGGGGGAAACTATGGCTACACCTTC. The full variable domain, completed using reference TRBV2 and TRBJ1-2, is EPEVTQTPSHQVTQMGQEVILRCVPISNHLYFYWYRQILGQKVEFLVSFYNNEISEKSEIFDDQFSVERPDGSNFTLKIRSTKLEDSAMYFCASTFGGGNYGYTFGSGTRLTVV.

V is TRBV5-1 and J is TRBJ2-3, with 7 bases matching TRBD1. J lost 2 bases, V lost 4 bases, and 7 bases had no gene match. Germline CDR1 is SGHRS and CDR2 is YFSETQ. The CDR3 has 15 residues. Here the CDR3 reads CASSQDRADTDTQYF. DNA for the CDR3: TGCGCCAGCAGCCAAGACAGGGCAGACACAGATACGCAGTATTTT.